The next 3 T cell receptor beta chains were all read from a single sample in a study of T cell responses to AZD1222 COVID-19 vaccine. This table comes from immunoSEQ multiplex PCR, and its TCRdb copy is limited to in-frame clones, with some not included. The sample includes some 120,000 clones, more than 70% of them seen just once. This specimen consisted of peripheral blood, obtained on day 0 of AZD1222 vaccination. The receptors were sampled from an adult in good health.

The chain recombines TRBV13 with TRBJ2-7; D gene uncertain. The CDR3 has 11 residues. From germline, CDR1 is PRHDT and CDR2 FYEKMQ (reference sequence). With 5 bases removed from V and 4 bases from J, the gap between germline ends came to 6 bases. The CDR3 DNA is TGTGCCAGCAGCCCCCAATACGAGCAGTACTTC. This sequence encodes CASSPQYEQYF.

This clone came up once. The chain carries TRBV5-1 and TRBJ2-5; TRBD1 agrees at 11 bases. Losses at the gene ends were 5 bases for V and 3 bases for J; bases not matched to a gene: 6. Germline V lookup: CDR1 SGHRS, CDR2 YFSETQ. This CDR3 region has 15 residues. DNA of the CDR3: TGCGCCAGCAGGCGGACAGGGGGCGCCGAAGAGACCCAGTACTTC. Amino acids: CASRRTGGAEETQYF.

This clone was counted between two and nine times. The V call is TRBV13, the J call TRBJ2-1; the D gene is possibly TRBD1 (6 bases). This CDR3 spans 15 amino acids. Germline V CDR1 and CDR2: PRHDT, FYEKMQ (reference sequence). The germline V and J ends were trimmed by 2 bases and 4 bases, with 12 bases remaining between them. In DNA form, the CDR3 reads TGTGCCAGCAGCTTACAGGGGATTATGTACAATGAGCAGTTCTTC. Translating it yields CASSLQGIMYNEQFF.